The TCR beta chain under discussion was sequenced for a study of siplizumab effects on memory and regulatory T cells. Study results and caveats: In siplizumab conditions, mappable alloreactive CD4+ clones averaged 68.8% Treg-derived, against 26.9% in controls. A major contribution to the alloresponse seemed to be made by naive T cells, which seemed more diverse than memory cells.

The V end lost 3 bases, the J end lost 2 bases, and 15 bases lay between the germline ends. The CDR3 runs to 16 residues. Germline CDR1 is SGHAT and CDR2 is FQNNGV. Sequenced by immunoSEQ multiplex PCR; TCRdb stores in-frame clones only, minus some. The table includes nearly 85,000 clones, approximately 95% detected once. This clone showed up just once. What it recognizes is unknown. The rearrangement joins TRBV11-2 to TRBJ2-3; possibly TRBD2 for D (5 bases). The receptor comes from a human donor in good health. Material: CD8+ T cells sorted from blood. The CDR3 DNA follows: TGTGCCAGCAGCTTGAGGGTTTTTACGACCACAGATACGCAGTATTTT. Amino acid sequence: CASSLRVFTTTDTQYF.